Listed below are T cell receptor beta chains from one sample, sequenced in a study of regulatory T cells in long-lasting Graves disease. From the multiplex PCR reads, TCRdb called clonotypes with MiXCR, one entry per CDR3 protein. The data show hundreds of thousands of distinct CDR3 sequences, under 25% seen once. Here the sequenced sample was peripheral blood mononuclear cells (PBMCs), taken when the disease was refractory, from a patient treated with antithyroid drugs. The source of these receptors is a female donor with Graves disease. The CDR3 runs from the conserved cysteine through the conserved F or W. D genes are given only for firm matches. Only part of the rows carry a size: once, few, many, or a class if the clone is expanded.

TGTGCCAGCAGGCTGACTAGCGGGATGTACAATGAGCAGTTCTTC | CASRLTSGMYNEQFF | TRBV12-3/TRBV12-4 | . | TRBD2 | 15 | TRBJ2-1
TGTGCCAGCAGTGAAGATGGAAGACTAGCGGTCGACGAGCAGTACTTC | CASSEDGRLAVDEQYF | TRBV2 | many | TRBD2 | 16 | TRBJ2-7
TGTGCCAGCAGCTTACAGGGGGGGACCCAGTACTTC | CASSLQGGTQYF | TRBV5-5 | . | TRBD1 | 12 | TRBJ2-5
TGTGCCAGCAGCACTTCTCAGGGAGAGACCCAGTACTTC | CASSTSQGETQYF | TRBV11-3 | few | . | 13 | TRBJ2-5
TGTGCCAGCAGCCTCGTGGGGGCCGGGCATATCAGCAATCAGCCCCAGCATTTT | CASSLVGAGHISNQPQHF | TRBV7-9 | few | . | 18 | TRBJ1-5
TGTGCCAGCAGTTACGCTTGGACATTAGCCTACGAGCAGTACTTC | CASSYAWTLAYEQYF | TRBV28 | . | . | 15 | TRBJ2-7
TGTGCCAGCAGTGACGGGGGTTCCGCCTACGAGCAGTACTTC | CASSDGGSAYEQYF | TRBV6-1 | few | . | 14 | TRBJ2-7
TGTGCCAGCAGTCACGGGGGGTCAACTAATGAAAAACTGTTTTTT | CASSHGGSTNEKLFF | TRBV2 | many | . | 15 | TRBJ1-4
TGTGCCAGCAGTCCCGACCGTTGGGCAGATACGCAGTATTTT | CASSPDRWADTQYF | TRBV27 | . | . | 14 | TRBJ2-3
TGTGCCAGCAGCCCCCTGGGGGATTTTCAGTACTTC | CASSPLGDFQYF | TRBV28 | many | . | 12 | TRBJ2-4
TGTGCCACCAGCAGAAACAGGGGGCAAGAGACCCAGTACTTC | CATSRNRGQETQYF | TRBV15 | many | TRBD1 | 14 | TRBJ2-5
TGTGCCAGCTCCATCGGAGATAGACAGGGGGGTTGGCAGTACTTC | CASSIGDRQGGWQYF | TRBV28 | many | TRBD1 | 15 | TRBJ2-7
TGTGCCAGCAGTTTGGACAGCACCTACGAGCAGTACTTC | CASSLDSTYEQYF | TRBV28 | many | . | 13 | TRBJ2-7
TGTGCCAGCAGTTATGGACAGGGGGCCGGGGAGCTGTTTTTT | CASSYGQGAGELFF | TRBV6-5 | few | TRBD1 | 14 | TRBJ2-2
TGTGCCAGTAGTATCGGACTAGCGGGAGGGCCCAATGAGCAGTTCTTC | CASSIGLAGGPNEQFF | TRBV19 | . | TRBD2 | 16 | TRBJ2-1
TGTGCCAGCAGCTCCGGCTCTACCGAGCAGTACTTC | CASSSGSTEQYF | TRBV27 | many | . | 12 | TRBJ2-7
TGTGCTAGCAGCTCCGATGACCCCCAGCCCCAGCATTTT | CASSSDDPQPQHF | TRBV7-7 | . | . | 13 | TRBJ1-5
TGTGCCAGCAGCCAAGAGACGGGTTTTCGGGGGACCCAGTACTTC | CASSQETGFRGTQYF | TRBV3-1 | few | . | 15 | TRBJ2-5
TGCAGTGCTAGAGCCCTCGGGACAGGGAGTACAGATACGCAGTATTTT | CSARALGTGSTDTQYF | TRBV20-1 | few | TRBD1 | 16 | TRBJ2-3
TGCAGTGCTAGGATGCCAAATCCCCCCAATGAGCAGTTCTTC | CSARMPNPPNEQFF | TRBV20-1 | . | . | 14 | TRBJ2-1
TGTGCCAGCAGCCCCACCCACGACAGGGGGCCGCTGTTTTTT | CASSPTHDRGPLFF | TRBV27 | . | TRBD1 | 14 | TRBJ2-2
TGTGCCAGCAGTGAGGCAGGGGGCACGTACGAGCAGTACTTC | CASSEAGGTYEQYF | TRBV6-1 | many | TRBD1 | 14 | TRBJ2-7
TGTGCCAGCAGAGACGAGGCCTTAGAGCAGTACTTC | CASRDEALEQYF | TRBV2 | many | . | 12 | TRBJ2-7
TGTGCCACCAGCAGAGCAGGAGGGGGAGAGACCCAGTACTTC | CATSRAGGGETQYF | TRBV15 | . | . | 14 | TRBJ2-5
TGTGCCAGCAGTTTTTCCCGGACAGGGAGAGCAGATACGCAGTATTTT | CASSFSRTGRADTQYF | TRBV28 | . | TRBD1 | 16 | TRBJ2-3
TGTGCCATCGACGGCGGGGAGCAGTACTTC | CAIDGGEQYF | TRBV6-1 | many | . | 10 | TRBJ2-7
TGTGCCAGCAGTTACTTCGGGGGAGTTGGGGAGACCCAGTACTTC | CASSYFGGVGETQYF | TRBV6-2/TRBV6-3 | many | . | 15 | TRBJ2-5
TGTGCCAGCAGTTTAGCCGATAAGTCCGACAGTATCGAGCAGTACTTC | CASSLADKSDSIEQYF | TRBV28 | many | . | 16 | TRBJ2-7